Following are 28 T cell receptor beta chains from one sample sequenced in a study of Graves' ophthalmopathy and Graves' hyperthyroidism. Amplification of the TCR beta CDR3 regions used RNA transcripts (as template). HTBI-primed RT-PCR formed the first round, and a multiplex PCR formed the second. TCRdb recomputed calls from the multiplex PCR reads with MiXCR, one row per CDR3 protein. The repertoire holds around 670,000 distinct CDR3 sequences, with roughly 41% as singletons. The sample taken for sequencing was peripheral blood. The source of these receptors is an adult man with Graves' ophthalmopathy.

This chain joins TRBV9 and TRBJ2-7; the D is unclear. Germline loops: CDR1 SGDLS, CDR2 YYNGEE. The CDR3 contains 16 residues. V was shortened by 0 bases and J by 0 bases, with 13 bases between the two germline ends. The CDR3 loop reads CASSVDSRWDSYEQYF. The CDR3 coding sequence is TGTGCCAGCAGCGTAGACTCGCGGTGGGACTCCTACGAGCAGTACTTC. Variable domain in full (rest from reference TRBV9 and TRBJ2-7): DSGVTQTPKHLITATGQRVTLRCSPRSGDLSVYWYQQSLDQGLQFLIQYYNGEERAKGNILERFSAQQFPDLHSELNLSSLELGDSALYFCASSVDSRWDSYEQYFGPGTRLTVT.

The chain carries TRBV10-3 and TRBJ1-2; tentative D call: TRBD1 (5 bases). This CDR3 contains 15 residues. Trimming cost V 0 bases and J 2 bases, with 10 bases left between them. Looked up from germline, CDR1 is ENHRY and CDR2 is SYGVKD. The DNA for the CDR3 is TGTGCCATCAGTGAGTCGGTCGGGGCGAACTATGGCTACACCTTC. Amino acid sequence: CAISESVGANYGYTF.

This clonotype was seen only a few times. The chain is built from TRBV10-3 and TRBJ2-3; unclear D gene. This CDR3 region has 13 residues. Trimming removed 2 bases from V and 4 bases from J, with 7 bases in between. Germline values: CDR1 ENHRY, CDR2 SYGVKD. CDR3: CAISEQGSDTQYF. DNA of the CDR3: TGTGCCATCAGTGAGCAAGGGTCAGATACGCAGTATTTT.

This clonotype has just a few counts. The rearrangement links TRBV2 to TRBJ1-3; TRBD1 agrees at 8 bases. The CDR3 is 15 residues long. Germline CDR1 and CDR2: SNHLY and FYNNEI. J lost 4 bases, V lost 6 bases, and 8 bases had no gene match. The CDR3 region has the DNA TGTGCCAGCAGGAACATGGGACAGGACGGAAACACCATATATTTT. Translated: CASRNMGQDGNTIYF.

The CDR3 region has the DNA TGTGCCACCAGTGACAGTACGCAAGAGACCCAGTACTTC. Its protein is CATSDSTQETQYF. This chain connects TRBV24-1 to TRBJ2-5; D unresolved. This CDR3 is 13 amino acids long. Germline lookup yields CDR1 KGHDR and CDR2 SFDVKD. The V and J ends lost 4 bases and 2 bases respectively, with 7 bases between them.

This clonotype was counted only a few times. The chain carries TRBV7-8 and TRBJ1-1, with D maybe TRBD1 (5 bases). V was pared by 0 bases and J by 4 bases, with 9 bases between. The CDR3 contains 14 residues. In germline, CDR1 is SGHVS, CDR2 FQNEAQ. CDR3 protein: CASSLAGDPTEAFF. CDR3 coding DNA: TGTGCCAGCAGCTTAGCGGGGGACCCCACTGAAGCTTTCTTT. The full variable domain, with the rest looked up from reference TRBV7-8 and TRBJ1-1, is GAGVSQSPRYKVAKRGQDVALRCDPISGHVSLFWYQQALGQGPEFLTYFQNEAQLDKSGLPSDRFFAERPEGSVSTLKIQRTQQEDSAVYLCASSLAGDPTEAFFGQGTRLTVV.

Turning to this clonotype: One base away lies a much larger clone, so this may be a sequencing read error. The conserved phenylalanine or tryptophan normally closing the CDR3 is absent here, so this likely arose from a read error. CDR3 protein: CASSETSGRETQYY. CDR3 DNA sequence: TGTGCCAGCAGCGAGACTAGCGGGAGGGAGACCCAGTACTAC. The rearrangement uses TRBV7-6 and TRBJ2-5, with 13 nucleotides matching TRBD2. V shed 5 bases, J shed 5 bases, and the junction held 2 bases outside the gene matches. From germline, CDR1 is SGHVS and CDR2 FNYEAQ. This CDR3 is built from 14 residues.

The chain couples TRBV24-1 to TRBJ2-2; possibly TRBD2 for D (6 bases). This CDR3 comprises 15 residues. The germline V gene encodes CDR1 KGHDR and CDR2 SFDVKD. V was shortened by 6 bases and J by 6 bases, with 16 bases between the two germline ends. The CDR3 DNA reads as TGTGCCACCAGTCCCCCGGGCGGGAAGGCCGGGGAGCTGTTTTTT. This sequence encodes CATSPPGGKAGELFF.

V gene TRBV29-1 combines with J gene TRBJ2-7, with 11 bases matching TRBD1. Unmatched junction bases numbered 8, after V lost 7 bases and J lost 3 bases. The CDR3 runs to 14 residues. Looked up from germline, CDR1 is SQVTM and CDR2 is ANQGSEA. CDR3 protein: CSATGQGAGYEQYF. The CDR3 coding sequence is TGCAGCGCTACCGGACAGGGGGCCGGCTACGAGCAGTACTTC.

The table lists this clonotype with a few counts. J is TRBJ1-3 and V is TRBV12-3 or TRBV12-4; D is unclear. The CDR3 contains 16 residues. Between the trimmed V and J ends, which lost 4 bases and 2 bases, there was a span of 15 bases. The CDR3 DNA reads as TGTGCCAGCAGTTCCCAATTTGTAGGACCTGGAAACACCATATATTTT. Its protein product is CASSSQFVGPGNTIYF.

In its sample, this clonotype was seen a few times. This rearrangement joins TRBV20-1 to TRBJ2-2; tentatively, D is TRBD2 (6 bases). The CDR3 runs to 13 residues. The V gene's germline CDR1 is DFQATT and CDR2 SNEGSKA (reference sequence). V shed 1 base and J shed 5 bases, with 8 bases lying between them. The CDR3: CSARGLATGELFF. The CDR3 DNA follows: TGCAGTGCTAGAGGGCTAGCGACCGGGGAGCTGTTTTTT.

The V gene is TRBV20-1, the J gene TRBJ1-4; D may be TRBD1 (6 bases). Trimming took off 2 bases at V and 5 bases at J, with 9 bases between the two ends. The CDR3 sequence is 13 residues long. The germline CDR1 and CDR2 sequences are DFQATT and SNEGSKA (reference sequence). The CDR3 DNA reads TGCAGTGCTAGACAGGGGAGGAATGAAAAACTGTTTTTT. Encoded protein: CSARQGRNEKLFF.

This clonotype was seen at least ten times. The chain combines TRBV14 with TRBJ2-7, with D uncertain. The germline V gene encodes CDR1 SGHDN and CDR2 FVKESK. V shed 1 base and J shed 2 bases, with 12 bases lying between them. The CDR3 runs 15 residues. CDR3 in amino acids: CASSQASGSAYEQYF. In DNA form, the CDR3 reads TGTGCCAGCAGCCAAGCATCCGGCAGTGCCTACGAGCAGTACTTC.

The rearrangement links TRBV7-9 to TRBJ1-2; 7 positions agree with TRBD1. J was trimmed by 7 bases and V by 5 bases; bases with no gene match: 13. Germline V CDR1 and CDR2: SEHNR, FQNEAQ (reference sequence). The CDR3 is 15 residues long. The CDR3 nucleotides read TGTGCCAGCAGCCCAACTCTCGTTGCAGGGGGTGGCTACACCTTC. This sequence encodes CASSPTLVAGGGYTF. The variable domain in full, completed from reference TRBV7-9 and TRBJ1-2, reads DTGVSQNPRHKITKRGQNVTFRCDPISEHNRLYWYRQTLGQGPEFLTYFQNEAQLEKSRLLSDRFSAERPKGSFSTLEIQRTEQGDSAMYLCASSPTLVAGGGYTFGSGTRLTVV.

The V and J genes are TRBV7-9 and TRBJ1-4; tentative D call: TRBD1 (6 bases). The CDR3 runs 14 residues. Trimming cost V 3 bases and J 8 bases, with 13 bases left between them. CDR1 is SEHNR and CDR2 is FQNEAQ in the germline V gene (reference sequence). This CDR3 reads CASSFWGADEKLFF. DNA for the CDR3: TGTGCCAGCAGCTTTTGGGGGGCGGACGAAAAACTGTTTTTT.

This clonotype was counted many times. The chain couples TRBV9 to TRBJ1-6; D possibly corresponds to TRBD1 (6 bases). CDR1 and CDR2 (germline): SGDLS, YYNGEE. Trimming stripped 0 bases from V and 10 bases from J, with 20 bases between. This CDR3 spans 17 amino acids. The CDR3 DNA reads TGTGCCAGCAGCGTAGGATCGACGGGGGCGATGGAATCACCCCTCCACTTT. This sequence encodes CASSVGSTGAMESPLHF. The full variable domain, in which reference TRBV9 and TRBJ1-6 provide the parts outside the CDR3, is DSGVTQTPKHLITATGQRVTLRCSPRSGDLSVYWYQQSLDQGLQFLIQYYNGEERAKGNILERFSAQQFPDLHSELNLSSLELGDSALYFCASSVGSTGAMESPLHFGNGTRLTVT.

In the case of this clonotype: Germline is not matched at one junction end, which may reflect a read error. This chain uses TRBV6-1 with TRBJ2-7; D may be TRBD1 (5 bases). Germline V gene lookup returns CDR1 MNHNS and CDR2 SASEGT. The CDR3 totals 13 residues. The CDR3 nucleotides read TGTGCCGGCAGTGCCGACAGAGCCTACGAGCAGTACTTC. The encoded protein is CAGSADRAYEQYF.

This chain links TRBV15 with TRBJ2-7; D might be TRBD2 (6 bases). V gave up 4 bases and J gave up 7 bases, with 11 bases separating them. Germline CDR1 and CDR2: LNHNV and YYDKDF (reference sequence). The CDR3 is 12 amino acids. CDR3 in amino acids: CATSKGAGEQYF. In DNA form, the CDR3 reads TGTGCCACCAGCAAAGGGGCGGGAGAGCAGTACTTC. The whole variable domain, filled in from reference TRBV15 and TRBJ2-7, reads DAMVIQNPRYQVTQFGKPVTLSCSQTLNHNVMYWYQQKSSQAPKLLFHYYDKDFNNEADTPDNFQSRRPNTSFCFLDIRSPGLGDTAMYLCATSKGAGEQYFGPGTRLTVT.

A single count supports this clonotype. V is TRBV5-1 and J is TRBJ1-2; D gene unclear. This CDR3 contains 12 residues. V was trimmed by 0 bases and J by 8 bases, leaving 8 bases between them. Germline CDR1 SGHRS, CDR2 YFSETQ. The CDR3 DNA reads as TGCGCCAGCAGCTTGGATAGCAAAGGCTACACCTTC. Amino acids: CASSLDSKGYTF.

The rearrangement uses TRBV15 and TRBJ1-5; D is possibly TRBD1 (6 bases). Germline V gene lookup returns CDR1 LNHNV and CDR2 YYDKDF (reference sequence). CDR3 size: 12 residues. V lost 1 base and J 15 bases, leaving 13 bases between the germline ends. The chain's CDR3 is CATSRGTAEVHF. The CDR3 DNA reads TGTGCCACCAGCAGAGGGACAGCCGAAGTGCATTTT.

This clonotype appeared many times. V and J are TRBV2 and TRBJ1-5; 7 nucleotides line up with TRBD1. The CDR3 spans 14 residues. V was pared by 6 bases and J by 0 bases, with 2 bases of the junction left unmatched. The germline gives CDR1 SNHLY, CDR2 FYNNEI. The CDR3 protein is CASRGDSSNQPQHF. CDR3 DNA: TGTGCCAGCAGGGGGGACAGTAGCAATCAGCCCCAGCATTTT.

The CDR3 sequence is CASSLGQGRYQPQHF. DNA of the CDR3: TGTGCCAGTAGTCTTGGACAGGGGAGGTATCAGCCCCAGCATTTT. The chain employs TRBV19 and TRBJ1-5; 9 bases fit TRBD1. Trimming at V came to 5 bases and at J to 5 bases, leaving 7 bases not matched to a gene. Germline loops: CDR1 LNHDA, CDR2 SQIVND (reference sequence). The CDR3 is made up of 15 amino acids.

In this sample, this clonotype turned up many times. The DNA of the CDR3 is TGTGCCACCAGTGATCAAACCGGGCCGTACTTC. Translation gives CATSDQTGPYF. The chain has TRBV24-1 and TRBJ2-7; D ambiguous. This CDR3 spans 11 amino acids. Germline assignment: CDR1 KGHDR and CDR2 SFDVKD. V lost 3 bases, J lost 12 bases, and 11 bases lay in between.

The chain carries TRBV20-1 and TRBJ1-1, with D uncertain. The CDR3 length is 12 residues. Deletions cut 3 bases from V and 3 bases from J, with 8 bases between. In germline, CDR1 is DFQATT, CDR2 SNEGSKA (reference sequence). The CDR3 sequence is CSASERYTEAFF. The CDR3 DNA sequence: TGCAGTGCTAGTGAGAGGTACACTGAAGCTTTCTTT.

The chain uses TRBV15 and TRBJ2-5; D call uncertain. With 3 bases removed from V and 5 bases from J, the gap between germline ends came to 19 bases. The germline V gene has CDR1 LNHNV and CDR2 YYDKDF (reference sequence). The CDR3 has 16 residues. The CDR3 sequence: CATSSDSFSLGETQYF. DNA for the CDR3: TGTGCCACCAGCAGCGATTCCTTCTCTTTGGGGGAGACCCAGTACTTC.

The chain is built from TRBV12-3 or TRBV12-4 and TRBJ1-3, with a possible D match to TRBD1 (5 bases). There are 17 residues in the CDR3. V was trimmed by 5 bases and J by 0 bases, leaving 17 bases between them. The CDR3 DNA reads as TGTGCCAGCAGTCTTACCCTAGGGACGTACTCTGGAAACACCATATATTTT. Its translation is CASSLTLGTYSGNTIYF.

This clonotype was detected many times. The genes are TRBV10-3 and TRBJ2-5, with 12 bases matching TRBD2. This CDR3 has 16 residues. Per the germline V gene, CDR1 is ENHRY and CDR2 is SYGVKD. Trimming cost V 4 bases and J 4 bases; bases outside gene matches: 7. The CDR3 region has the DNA TGTGCCATCAGTGTAGGGACTAGCGGGTCGAGAGAGACCCAGTACTTC. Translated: CAISVGTSGSRETQYF.

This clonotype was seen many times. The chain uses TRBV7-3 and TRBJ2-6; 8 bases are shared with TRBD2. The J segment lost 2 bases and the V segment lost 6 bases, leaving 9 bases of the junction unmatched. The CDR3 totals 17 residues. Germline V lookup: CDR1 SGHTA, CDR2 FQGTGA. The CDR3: CASSYPSGGPGANVLTF. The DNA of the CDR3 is TGTGCCAGCAGTTACCCCTCGGGAGGGCCTGGGGCCAACGTCCTGACTTTC.